The clone carrying this TCR beta chain was seen more than once but under ten times. This CDR3 has 14 residues. Germline trimming cut 6 bases from V and 6 bases from J; bases unmatched to any gene: 7. This entry comes from a study of T cells after yellow fever vaccination. Production of TCR cDNA was by 5'RACE template switching, which also added a universal primer site and UMIs. In TCRdb, the 5' RACE reads were re-called with MiXCR into one record per CDR3 protein. The table records 100,000 to 150,000 distinct CDR3 sequences, roughly 8.2% of them present only once. The sequence derives from a man in his late teens or twenties who received the YFV17D yellow fever vaccine. The specimen was CD8+ T cells sorted from PBMCs, collected on the day of the yellow fever booster vaccination. The genes are TRBV12-3 or TRBV12-4 and TRBJ2-4; 8 bases align to TRBD1. The CDR3 sequence is CASSSPDRGNIQYF. The CDR3 DNA is TGTGCCAGCAGCTCTCCCGACAGGGGAAACATTCAGTACTTC.